This T cell receptor (beta chain) was observed in a study of OX40 agonist ivuxolimab in advanced cancers. Context from the whole study: Ivuxolimab, which targeted the costimulatory receptor OX40 (CD134), was an agonistic, fully human IgG2 monoclonal antibody. Intravenous ivuxolimab was administered to patients every 2 weeks at six dose levels: 0.01, 0.1, 0.3, 1.5, 3 and 10 mg/kg. Of the 50 or so patients in dose escalation, about 20 had hepatocellular carcinoma, around 15 had melanoma, 9 had renal cell carcinoma and 9 had head and neck cancer. The dose-escalation cohort was approximately 83% male with a mean age of roughly 62 years, ranging from roughly 23 to 79. Prior anti-PD-1, anti-PD-L1 or anti-CTLA-4 therapy was permitted, and roughly two fifths of dose-escalation patients had received checkpoint inhibitors. Three dose-escalation patients achieved partial responses, one with hepatocellular carcinoma and two with cutaneous melanoma. Peripheral TCRbeta sequencing was intended to test whether TCR sequence diversity was altered and clonal T-cell expansion was caused by ivuxolimab. The paper reports the monotherapy dose-escalation portion (N = 52 patients) of the phase I ivuxolimab trial. Broader findings and caveats from the paper: At doses from 0.1 to 3.0 mg/kg, clonal expansion was seen in both CD4+ and CD8+ blood T cells between baseline and week 6. Partial responders in the 0.1-3.0 mg/kg groups had among the lowest normalized peripheral clonal expansion, especially among CD8+ T cells. The antigen specificity of the peripheral T cells that underwent clonal expansion was not determined. On average, CD8+ T cells showed more expanded clones than CD4+ T cells after ivuxolimab. Low levels of normalized T-cell clonal expansion were also seen in some nonresponding patients.

CDR1 and CDR2 were assigned from the germline V gene as SGHRS and YFSETQ. Including cysteine and phenylalanine, the CDR3 has 13 amino acids. This entry keeps only the CDR3 DNA: 39 bases, framed from base 1. The junction shows trimming of 5 bases on V and 4 bases on J, plus 13 bases between the germline ends. As to this clone: Its antigen is still unknown. No much larger clonotype is one base removed from it; base qualities were not supplied.

The trial excluded patients who had a history of autoimmune disease or who were on systemic immunosuppression. In every dose cohort, peripheral blood was drawn for TCR sequencing at baseline, cycle 4 day 1, and cycle 7 day 1. The samples were taken from a phase I, first-in-human, multicenter, open-label dose-escalation trial of ivuxolimab. Adults with locally advanced or metastatic melanoma, renal cell carcinoma, hepatocellular carcinoma or head and neck squamous cell carcinoma were enrolled in the trial. Before TCR sequencing, CD4+ T cells and CD8+ T cells were sorted from peripheral blood as separate populations. To sequence the TCRbeta CDR3 region, genomic DNA was isolated from the sorted cells. TCRbeta CDR3 regions were sequenced using the immunoSEQ Assay. TCRdb mirrors the immuneACCESS table, restricted to in-frame sequences. Some clones are absent from its copies; in checked studies, under half trace to an unresolved V gene, and the reason for the others is unknown. In all, the sample holds about 48,000 clones, and 82% of those were seen once. In total, the top ten clones hold around 2% of the sample.

Sequenced material: CD4+ or CD8+ T cells sorted from blood, taken in a trial of the OX40 agonist ivuxolimab. The V and J segments used are TRBV5-1 and TRBJ2-7, with TRBD2 perhaps the D gene, on 5 matching bases. The clonotype originates from an adult with an advanced solid tumor such as melanoma, head and neck, liver or kidney cancer. The DNA sequence is TGCGCCAGCAGAAGCGGAGAGGGTTACGAGCAGTACTTC. It is translated as CASRSGEGYEQYF.